The rows below give T cell receptor beta chains drawn from one sample of a study of cytomegalovirus exposure and HLA in healthy donors. Measured with immunoSEQ multiplex PCR; TCRdb has only the in-frame clones, and not every one. The repertoire has fewer than 65,000 clones, over 75% of them found once; the top ten carry approximately 1.4%. The sequenced sample consisted of PBMCs. Receptors were obtained from a young man in good health and CMV-seronegative. The CDR3 runs from the conserved cysteine through the conserved F or W. The D gene is left open where the match is weak. Size is omitted from some rows. Given values are once, few, many or a class for expanded clones.

TRBJ1-5,TRBV30,NA,once,TGTGCCTGGAGTCGGGGGGTAGTAGGCAATCAGCCCCAGCATTTT,CAWSRGVVGNQPQHF
TRBJ1-6,TRBV6-6,TRBD1,NA,TGTGCCAGCGTCTCGGACAGGGGCGATAATTCACCCCTCCACTTT,CASVSDRGDNSPLHF
TRBJ1-3,TRBV4-1,TRBD1,NA,TGCGCCAGCAGCCAGGGGGACAGGGGGCAGGGAAACACCATATATTTT,CASSQGDRGQGNTIYF
TRBJ2-1,TRBV6-1,TRBD2,NA,TGTGCCAGCAGTGCTAGCGGGGGGGCGGTTTATGAGCAGTTCTTC,CASSASGGAVYEQFF
TRBJ2-1,TRBV6-5,TRBD1,NA,TGTGCCAGCAGTTTTGAACAGGGGCCCCATGAGCAGTTCTTC,CASSFEQGPHEQFF
TRBJ2-1,TRBV7-2,NA,NA,TGTGCCAGCAGCTATAACAGGGCCGAGCAGTTCTTC,CASSYNRAEQFF
TRBJ1-6,TRBV30,NA,NA,TGTGCCTGGAGTCCGACTGTGACAGGTCAGGGGCCCCTCCACTTT,CAWSPTVTGQGPLHF
TRBJ2-1,TRBV28,TRBD2,NA,TGTGCCAGCAGTCCGGTAGCGGGGTCCTACAATGAGCAGTTCTTC,CASSPVAGSYNEQFF
TRBJ1-1,TRBV2,TRBD1,NA,TGTGCCAGCAGTGAGGGAGGGACAGGCACCTACACTGAAGCTTTCTTT,CASSEGGTGTYTEAFF
TRBJ1-1,TRBV7-9,NA,NA,TGTGCCAGCAGCTTTGTCAAGAACACTGAAGCTTTCTTT,CASSFVKNTEAFF
TRBJ2-3,TRBV4-2,TRBD2,NA,TGTGCCAGCAGCCAAGCCAGGACTAGCGGGGGGGCCGGCACAGATACGCAGTATTTT,CASSQARTSGGAGTDTQYF
TRBJ1-1,TRBV5-1,TRBD1,NA,TGCGCCAGCAGCTTACCGGGACAGGGGGCTGAAGCTTTCTTT,CASSLPGQGAEAFF
TRBJ1-5,TRBV25-1,NA,NA,TGTGCCAGCAGTGACCTCGGAGATCAGCCCCAGCATTTT,CASSDLGDQPQHF
TRBJ2-3,TRBV2,NA,NA,TGTGCCAGCAGTACCAGAAGTCAGTATTTT,CASSTRSQYF
TRBJ1-1,TRBV4-1,NA,NA,TGCGCCAGCAGCCAAGACACAGTTGTCAGTGGGTTGACTGAAGCTTTCTTT,CASSQDTVVSGLTEAFF
TRBJ2-7,TRBV7-8,NA,once,TGTGCCAGCAGCTTACACCAGGGTCCCTCCTACGAGCAGTACTTC,CASSLHQGPSYEQYF
TRBJ2-1,TRBV10-3,TRBD1,NA,TGTGCCATCAGTGGGGACAGGGGGGTCGATGAGCAGTTCTTC,CAISGDRGVDEQFF
TRBJ1-1,TRBV5-4,NA,NA,TGTGCCAGCAGGACCACAGGGAGGGATGAAGCTTTCTTT,CASRTTGRDEAFF
TRBJ1-6,TRBV6-6,TRBD1,NA,TGTGCCAGCAGACAAGGACAGGATAATTCACCCCTCCACTTT,CASRQGQDNSPLHF
TRBJ2-7,TRBV11-2,NA,NA,TGTGCCAGCAGCTTAGATCACGGGGTCCGCTACGAGCAGTACTTC,CASSLDHGVRYEQYF
TRBJ2-7,TRBV2,NA,NA,TGTGCCAGCACCCACAGGTCTTCCCCTACCGAGCAGTACTTC,CASTHRSSPTEQYF
TRBJ2-2,TRBV19,TRBD1,once,TGTGCCAGTAAAGGGACAGGCAACACCGGGGAGCTGTTTTTT,CASKGTGNTGELFF
TRBJ1-5,TRBV2,TRBD1,NA,TGTGCCAGCAGTACAGGGGGCTGGCAGCCCCAGCATTTT,CASSTGGWQPQHF
TRBJ2-7,TRBV4-1,NA,NA,TGCGCCAGCAGCCCCCGAGAAGGCGGTTCCTACGAGCAGTACTTC,CASSPREGGSYEQYF
TRBJ1-5,TRBV19,TRBD1,NA,TGTGCCAGTAGTGGGACAGCCAATCAGCCCCAGCATTTT,CASSGTANQPQHF
TRBJ2-1,TRBV15,TRBD1,NA,TGTGCCACCAGAACCGGGACAGGGGCGGCTGAGCAGTTCTTC,CATRTGTGAAEQFF
TRBJ2-7,TRBV5-1,NA,few,TGCGCCAGCAGCTCATCCGGGACACCTACCTACGAGCAGTACTTC,CASSSSGTPTYEQYF
TRBJ2-1,TRBV25-1,NA,NA,TGTGCCAGCAGTGCAACAGGCACAATAGGTGAGCAGTTCTTC,CASSATGTIGEQFF
TRBJ2-7,TRBV9,TRBD1,NA,TGTGCCAGCAGCGCCGACAGGGGGTTCTACGAGCAGTACTTC,CASSADRGFYEQYF
TRBJ1-5,TRBV4-1,NA,NA,TGCGCCAGCAGCCAAGGACAGGCACTTAATCAGCCCCAGCATTTT,CASSQGQALNQPQHF
TRBJ1-1,TRBV30,NA,NA,TGTGCCTGGAGTGTACGGGGGGATGAAGCTTTCTTT,CAWSVRGDEAFF
TRBJ2-4,TRBV30,TRBD2,NA,TGTGCCTGGAGTGGGCACCGGGGGGACATTCAGTACTTC,CAWSGHRGDIQYF
TRBJ2-5,TRBV7-2,NA,NA,TGTGCCAGCAGCTTAGCTTCACAGGGAATCCAAGAGACCCAGTACTTC,CASSLASQGIQETQYF
TRBJ1-1,TRBV10-3,TRBD1,NA,TGTGCCATCAGTGTGGGGTTGGGACAGGGGGGCACTGAAGCTTTCTTT,CAISVGLGQGGTEAFF
TRBJ1-6,TRBV10-3,TRBD1,few,TGTGCCATCAGCCGGGACAGGGGGTACTATAATTCACCCCTCCACTTT,CAISRDRGYYNSPLHF
TRBJ2-7,TRBV30,TRBD1,NA,TGTGCCTGGAGGACAGGGGTTAGAAGCGAGCAGTACTTC,CAWRTGVRSEQYF
TRBJ1-1,TRBV5-4,NA,NA,TGTGCCAGCAGCGGGGGGTGGGGGCGGGAGACTGAAGCTTTCTTT,CASSGGWGRETEAFF
TRBJ1-2,TRBV5-5,TRBD1,NA,TGTGCCAGCAGCTTGGGCTGGACAGGTGGGGGCTACACCTTC,CASSLGWTGGGYTF
TRBJ2-1,TRBV7-2,NA,NA,TGTGCCAGCAGCTTAGTGCAGGGGATGGACCCCTACAATGAGCAGTTCTTC,CASSLVQGMDPYNEQFF
TRBJ1-4,TRBV4-1,NA,NA,TGCGCCAGCAGCCTCATTAGGGGGGGGGCGCGGGGTGAAAAACTGTTTTTT,CASSLIRGGARGEKLFF
TRBJ1-1,TRBV27,TRBD1,NA,TGTGCCAGTGCGCCGGGACAGGGAATCACTGAAGCTTTCTTT,CASAPGQGITEAFF
TRBJ1-1,TRBV10-3,NA,NA,TGTGCCATCAGTCCGGACAGTTTAATTGAAGCTTTCTTT,CAISPDSLIEAFF
TRBJ2-5,TRBV2,TRBD1,NA,TGTGCCAGCAGCCAGGGGGAACAGACCCAGTACTTC,CASSQGEQTQYF
TRBJ1-1,TRBV30,NA,NA,TGTGCCTGGAGATCAGAGACAGGGAACACTGAAGCTTTCTTT,CAWRSETGNTEAFF
TRBJ1-4,TRBV7-9,NA,NA,TGTGCCAGCAGTTTACCGGGGGTCAATGAAAAACTGTTTTTT,CASSLPGVNEKLFF
TRBJ1-2,TRBV7-8,TRBD1,NA,TGTGCCAGCAGCTTAGAAAGGACAGGCTATGGCTACACCTTC,CASSLERTGYGYTF
TRBJ2-3,TRBV7-8,TRBD1,NA,TGTGCCAGCAGCTTATCCGTCTCCGGGACAGGGATATCAGATACGCAGTATTTT,CASSLSVSGTGISDTQYF
TRBJ1-2,TRBV6-5,TRBD1,NA,TGTGCCAGCAGTTTCCGGACAGGGGTTGGCTACACCTTC,CASSFRTGVGYTF
TRBJ1-1,TRBV20-1,NA,NA,TGCAGTGCTAGCCCGACAGCCTTT,CSASPTAF
TRBJ2-1,TRBV7-9,NA,NA,TGTGCCAGCAGCTTTGCGTCAGGGTCGTACAATGAGCAGTTCTTC,CASSFASGSYNEQFF
TRBJ1-5,TRBV11-2,NA,NA,TGTGCCAGCAGCGACGACGGGGGGCTTGGGCAGCCCCAGCATTTT,CASSDDGGLGQPQHF
TRBJ1-4,TRBV21-1,NA,NA,TGTGCCAGCAGCCTGGACAGGGGCGGTGAAAAACTGTTTTTT,CASSLDRGGEKLFF
TRBJ2-2,TRBV4-1,TRBD2,NA,TGCGCCAGCAGCCAAGAGTTAGTAGCGGGGACCGGGGAGCTGTTTTTT,CASSQELVAGTGELFF
TRBJ1-1,TRBV30,TRBD1,once,TGTGCCTCGGAGACGAAGGACAGGGGGTATACTGAAGCTTTCTTT,CASETKDRGYTEAFF
TRBJ2-7,TRBV6-5,NA,NA,TGTGCCAGCAAAAATTCCGAGAACAGTGTCTACGAGCAGTACTTC,CASKNSENSVYEQYF